A selection of T cell receptor beta chains follows, all from one sample in a study of blood T cell repertoires in COVID-19. TCRdb's table, derived via immunoSEQ multiplex PCR, lists solely in-frame clones and lacks some. This sample has about 140,000 clones, with roughly four fifths found just once. Sequencing used peripheral blood. Every receptor here comes from a man of 80 years or more with acute or convalescent COVID-19. CDR3s include the opening cysteine and the closing phenylalanine or tryptophan. D genes are given only for firm matches. Clone size is given for some rows only: seen once, a few or many times, or a class if the clone is expanded.

- | TRBJ1-3 | once | TRBV2 | TGTGCCAGCAGGACAGGTGGAAACACCATATATTTT | CASRTGGNTIYF
- | TRBJ1-6 | - | TRBV6-1 | TGTGCCAGCAGTGATGGCTCATATAATTCACCCCTCCACTTT | CASSDGSYNSPLHF
TRBD2 | TRBJ2-3 | - | TRBV19 | TGTGCCAGCCAAAGGGCTAGCGGGGGCACAGATACGCAGTATTTT | CASQRASGGTDTQYF
TRBD1 | TRBJ2-5 | once | TRBV24-1 | TGTGCCACCAGTGATTTGGGGACAGGGGTGGGCGACGAGACCCAGTACTTC | CATSDLGTGVGDETQYF
- | TRBJ2-5 | - | TRBV5-8 | TGTGCCAGCAGAGGGCGTCAGGGGAAAGAGACCCAGTACTTC | CASRGRQGKETQYF
- | TRBJ1-2 | - | TRBV28 | TGTGCCAGCAGCCGGGGGAGCTATGGCTACACCTTC | CASSRGSYGYTF
- | TRBJ1-6 | - | TRBV12-3/TRBV12-4 | TGTGCCAGCAGTTCTGGGCCAAATTCACCCCTCCACTTT | CASSSGPNSPLHF
- | TRBJ1-5 | - | TRBV30 | TGTGCCTGGAGTACGGGTCTGAATCAGCCCCAGCATTTT | CAWSTGLNQPQHF
TRBD2 | TRBJ2-1 | - | TRBV4-1 | TGCGCCAGCAGCCATCCCGGACTAGCGGGGGACTACAATGAGCAGTTCTTC | CASSHPGLAGDYNEQFF
TRBD1 | TRBJ1-2 | - | TRBV7-2 | TGTGCCAGCAGCCCCCGAACAGGGGGCAGGGATGGCTACACCTTC | CASSPRTGGRDGYTF
- | TRBJ2-1 | few | TRBV28 | TGTGCCAGGCGATTGCGGGGGCTCGATGAGCAGTTCTTC | CARRLRGLDEQFF
TRBD2 | TRBJ2-7 | few | TRBV4-1 | TGCGCCAGCAGCCAAGGTCAGCGGGGAGGCCTCTACGAGCAGTACTTC | CASSQGQRGGLYEQYF
TRBD2 | TRBJ2-2 | - | TRBV6-6 | TGTGCCAGCAGTTACCGACTAGCGGGGGGAACCGGGGAGCTGTTTTTT | CASSYRLAGGTGELFF
- | TRBJ2-5 | - | TRBV30 | TGTGCCTGGAGTTCGGAGACCCAGTACTTC | CAWSSETQYF
- | TRBJ1-3 | many | TRBV3-1/TRBV3-2 | TGTGCCAGCAGCCAAGATCTTGGGGGCACTGGAGGAAACACCATATATTTT | CASSQDLGGTGGNTIYF
- | TRBJ1-1 | few | TRBV19 | TGTGCCAGTACCACCTCAGGGGAGGGGAAAGCTTTCTTT | CASTTSGEGKAFF
TRBD1 | TRBJ2-1 | - | TRBV6-1 | TGTGCCAGCAGTGAAAGGACAGGGGGGCAGTTCTTC | CASSERTGGQFF
TRBD1 | TRBJ1-5 | few | TRBV6-6 | TGTGCCAGCAGTTGGATCCCGACAGGGGTTCAGCCCCAGCATTTT | CASSWIPTGVQPQHF
- | TRBJ2-7 | - | TRBV21-1 | TGTGCCAGCGTCCTAGCGGGGGGCGAGCAGTACTTC | CASVLAGGEQYF
- | TRBJ1-2 | - | TRBV11-2 | TGTGCCAGCAGTAAGGACAGTAGTTGGGGCTACACCTTC | CASSKDSSWGYTF
- | TRBJ2-4 | once | TRBV18 | TGTGCCAGCTCACCAGCGAAAAACATTCAGTACTTC | CASSPAKNIQYF
TRBD1 | TRBJ2-7 | - | TRBV5-1 | TGCGCCAGCAGCTTGGAAGGGGACAGCTACGAGCAGTACTTC | CASSLEGDSYEQYF
TRBD1 | TRBJ2-1 | once | TRBV5-1 | TGCGCCAGCAGCTTGGTGGAACAGGGGGCCAATGAGCAGTTCTTC | CASSLVEQGANEQFF
- | TRBJ2-3 | - | TRBV12-5 | TGTGCTAGTGGTTTGTCTAGCACAGATACGCAGTATTTT | CASGLSSTDTQYF
TRBD1 | TRBJ1-5 | - | TRBV19 | TGTGCCAGTAGTATCTTACAGGGGACGCGCAATCAGCCCCAGCATTTT | CASSILQGTRNQPQHF
TRBD1 | TRBJ2-1 | - | TRBV2 | TGTGCCAAAGGAGGGGCGGGACAGGGCTACAATGAGCAGTTCTTC | CAKGGAGQGYNEQFF
- | TRBJ1-1 | once | TRBV12-3/TRBV12-4 | TGTGCCAGCAGTTTGGCCGGGGTAGCTTTCTTT | CASSLAGVAFF
TRBD2 | TRBJ2-1 | - | TRBV6-2/TRBV6-3 | TGTGCCAGCAGCCAGACTAGCGGGGGTTACAATGAGCAGTTCTTC | CASSQTSGGYNEQFF
TRBD2 | TRBJ2-1 | - | TRBV4-2 | TGTGCCACCCTTAGCGGGGGGGTAGGCAATGAGCAGTTCTTC | CATLSGGVGNEQFF
- | TRBJ1-2 | - | TRBV4-2 | TGTGCCAGCAGCCCCGGACAGAGGAACTATGGCTACACCTTC | CASSPGQRNYGYTF
TRBD1 | TRBJ1-2 | - | TRBV7-2 | TGTGCCAGCAGCTTAGCGGTTCGGGGACAGGCTTCTGGCTACACCTTC | CASSLAVRGQASGYTF
- | TRBJ1-3 | few | TRBV7-2 | TGTGCCAGCAGCGCAGGGCCCGCAGGTGGAAACACCATATATTTT | CASSAGPAGGNTIYF
TRBD1 | TRBJ2-3 | - | TRBV5-4 | TGTGCCAGCAGCCCCTTCATTGTGGACAGGCTCCCAGATACGCAGTATTTT | CASSPFIVDRLPDTQYF
TRBD1 | TRBJ2-3 | - | TRBV6-2/TRBV6-3 | TGTGCCAGCAGTACGCGGACAGGCGGAGTGCCAGATACGCAGTATTTT | CASSTRTGGVPDTQYF
- | TRBJ1-2 | once | TRBV27 | TGTGCCAGCAGTTTTGGCAGGACTAGCGGCTACACCTTC | CASSFGRTSGYTF
- | TRBJ2-3 | - | TRBV4-1 | TGCGCCAGCAGCCTTATACTATTCACAGATACGCAGTATTTT | CASSLILFTDTQYF
- | TRBJ2-7 | - | TRBV5-6 | TGTGCCAGCAGCAAGGTCGGCAGGGCCTACGAGCAGTACTTC | CASSKVGRAYEQYF
- | TRBJ2-7 | - | TRBV7-2 | TGTGCCAGCAGCTTCCACAGGTCCTACGAGCAGTACTTC | CASSFHRSYEQYF
- | TRBJ1-3 | - | TRBV3-1/TRBV3-2 | TGTGCCAGCAGCCCCGTCCGAGGGGGAAACACCATATATTTT | CASSPVRGGNTIYF
TRBD1 | TRBJ1-1 | - | TRBV2 | TGTGCCAGCACCCCGTCCCGGGACAGCGGGGCTTTCTTT | CASTPSRDSGAFF
- | TRBJ2-7 | - | TRBV6-6 | TGTGCCAGCAGTTACGAATTCGAGGGATACGAGCAGTACTTC | CASSYEFEGYEQYF
TRBD1 | TRBJ2-2 | many | TRBV11-2 | TGTGCCAGCAGCTCCCGCGACAGGGGCGCTAACACCGGGGAGCTGTTTTTT | CASSSRDRGANTGELFF
- | TRBJ1-2 | - | TRBV6-5 | TGTGCCAGCAGTACCAGGACAGTGGGCTATGGCTACACCTTC | CASSTRTVGYGYTF
TRBD1 | TRBJ1-3 | - | TRBV7-2 | TGTGCCAGTTCGGGACAGGTACCAAACACCATATATTTT | CASSGQVPNTIYF
TRBD1 | TRBJ2-7 | - | TRBV6-5 | TGTGCCAGCGGGGGGACAGGAGCGGACGAGCAGTACTTC | CASGGTGADEQYF
- | TRBJ1-1 | few | TRBV5-6 | TGTGCCAGCAGCGGCAGCGACCGCAGAGCTTTCTTT | CASSGSDRRAFF
- | TRBJ1-1 | - | TRBV5-8 | TGTGCCAGCAGCTTGGTAGGGGATTGGGTGAACACTGAAGCTTTCTTT | CASSLVGDWVNTEAFF
- | TRBJ2-3 | - | TRBV3-1/TRBV3-2 | TGTGCCAGCAGCCAAGCTACTTCTCTTACGCAGTATTTT | CASSQATSLTQYF
- | TRBJ1-2 | once | TRBV29-1 | TGCAGCGTTGGAGGGGGTCGGGCGGCCCGTGGCTACACCTTC | CSVGGGRAARGYTF
TRBD1 | TRBJ2-1 | - | TRBV3-1/TRBV3-2 | TGTGCCAGCAGCCAAGACCCGGACAGGGCTTCCTACAATGAGCAGTTCTTC | CASSQDPDRASYNEQFF
TRBD1 | TRBJ2-1 | - | TRBV5-1 | TGCGCCAGCAGCTCAGCTTTGGGACAGTTATACAATGAGCAGTTCTTC | CASSSALGQLYNEQFF
TRBD2 | TRBJ2-7 | - | TRBV3-1/TRBV3-2 | TGTGCCAGCAGCCAAAGCGGGGGGGCGGACGAGCAGTACTTC | CASSQSGGADEQYF
- | TRBJ1-2 | - | TRBV7-9 | TGTGCCAGCAGCCGTCGTACAGGGACGGAGAGCTACACCTTC | CASSRRTGTESYTF
- | TRBJ1-2 | few | TRBV20-1 | TGCAGTGCTAGTACAGGGCTGGGCTACACCTTC | CSASTGLGYTF
- | TRBJ1-5 | once | TRBV4-1 | TGCGCCAGCAGCCAAGACGCAGCGGGCAATCAGCCCCAGCATTTT | CASSQDAAGNQPQHF
- | TRBJ1-4 | - | TRBV19 | TGTGCCAGTAGCACAGGGCCAGCTAATGAAAAACTGTTTTTT | CASSTGPANEKLFF
TRBD2 | TRBJ2-5 | - | TRBV5-6 | TGTGCCAGCAGCCCCGGGGGGGGGCAAGAGACCCAGTACTTC | CASSPGGGQETQYF